This T cell receptor (beta chain) is from a study of blood T cell repertoires in COVID-19. As for the study in general: The United States, Italy and Spain were the sources of the acute and convalescent COVID-19 samples. The cDNA or gDNA used as material had been derived from T cells, B-cell-depleted T cells, or PBMCs.

The CDR3 has 16 residues. The germline CDR1 and CDR2 sequences are SGHTA and FQGNSA. V lost 5 bases to trimming and J lost 2 bases; unmatched junction nucleotides: 7. Original processing methods: For nucleated cells, counts were estimated from reference gene primer amplification. Profiled with immunoSEQ multiplex PCR; TCRdb holds only in-frame clones, not every one. The V and J calls and clone size were taken over from that table, and D and trimming were inferred from the DNA. The table lists around 140,000 clones, 75% to 90% of them singletons. This clonotype was obtained from a human donor in a cohort sampled during active COVID-19. Sequenced sample: peripheral blood. This rearrangement joins TRBV7-2 to TRBJ2-3; 10 nucleotides match TRBD2. For the CDR3, the DNA is TGTGCCAGCAGCGGACTCAGCGGGGGGGCCACAGATACGCAGTATTTT. Protein sequence: CASSGLSGGATDTQYF.